The rows below give T cell receptor beta chains drawn from one sample of a study of identical twins. Each CDR3 protein is one row after TCRdb ran MiXCR on the 5' RACE reads. The sample contains fewer than 800,000 distinct CDR3 sequences, roughly 7.2% of which appear only once. These records were also assigned to another study, of yellow fever vaccine responses in identical twins.

Sequenced material: PBMCs. The receptors were sampled from a woman aged 18-29 years in good health. Each CDR3 is given with its conserved first and last residue. The order of the fields is CDR3 DNA, CDR3 protein, J gene, CDR3 length, V gene, D gene, clone size. A D gene is named only where the DNA matches it firmly. Clone size is given for some rows only: seen once, a few or many times, or a class if the clone is expanded.

TGTGCCAGCAGCTTACTTTCAGGGGGCAGGGAGACCCAGTACTTC | CASSLLSGGRETQYF | TRBJ2-5 | 15 | TRBV7-8 | TRBD1 | many
TGCAGTGCTCCTCCTGGGGGGGAACAAGAGACCCAGTACTTC | CSAPPGGEQETQYF | TRBJ2-5 | 14 | TRBV20-1 | TRBD2 | few
TGTGCCAGCAGCAGTAGCGGGAGAATTTGGAGGCAGCAGTTCTTC | CASSSSGRIWRQQFF | TRBJ2-1 | 15 | TRBV11-3 | TRBD2 | NA
TGCGCCAGCAGCCGAACCGGGACTACCTACGAGCAGTACTTC | CASSRTGTTYEQYF | TRBJ2-7 | 14 | TRBV5-1 | TRBD2 | NA
TGTGCCAGCAGTGAAGAGGCCAGCATGAACACTGAAGCTTTCTTT | CASSEEASMNTEAFF | TRBJ1-1 | 15 | TRBV6-1 | NA | NA
TGTGCCAGCAGCCTAGAGTTAGCGGGGGCCAACAATGAGCAGTTCTTC | CASSLELAGANNEQFF | TRBJ2-1 | 16 | TRBV7-6 | TRBD2 | few
TGCGCCAGCAGCTTGTCTAGCGGGGGGGCCGACCCAAGCAATGAGCAGTTCTTC | CASSLSSGGADPSNEQFF | TRBJ2-1 | 18 | TRBV5-1 | TRBD2 | NA
TGTGCCAGCAGCCGAACCATGATAGGGGTAACTGAAGCTTTCTTT | CASSRTMIGVTEAFF | TRBJ1-1 | 15 | TRBV7-9 | NA | many
TGCGCCAGCACCCGGACTAGCGGGGACACCGGGGAGCTGTTTTTT | CASTRTSGDTGELFF | TRBJ2-2 | 15 | TRBV4-1 | TRBD2 | NA
TGCGCCAGCAGAGATGGACCAGCCAATGAGCAGTTCTTC | CASRDGPANEQFF | TRBJ2-1 | 13 | TRBV5-1 | NA | many
TGTGCCAGCAGTTCAACAGGCTCCCCTAACTATGGCTACACCTTC | CASSSTGSPNYGYTF | TRBJ1-2 | 15 | TRBV6-5 | NA | few
TGTGCCAGCAGCTTGGCCGGGACAGGGCCTTGGGATCAGCCCCAGCATTTT | CASSLAGTGPWDQPQHF | TRBJ1-5 | 17 | TRBV5-6 | TRBD1 | many
TGTGCCAGCGACGGGACAACTTCAGGGGTGAACATTCAGTACTTC | CASDGTTSGVNIQYF | TRBJ2-4 | 15 | TRBV7-9 | NA | few
TGTGCCAGCAGTTGGGTCAAAGAGAACTATGGCTACACCTTC | CASSWVKENYGYTF | TRBJ1-2 | 14 | TRBV28 | NA | many
TGTACCATCAGTTTAGCGCTAATGAGGGTTAGCGGGCGATACAATGAGCAGTTCTTC | CTISLALMRVSGRYNEQFF | TRBJ2-1 | 19 | TRBV12-3/TRBV12-4 | TRBD2 | NA
TGCAGTGCTAGAGCGGCCAAGAGTGAAAACACCGGGGAGCTGTTTTTT | CSARAAKSENTGELFF | TRBJ2-2 | 16 | TRBV20-1 | NA | NA
TGTGCCAGCAGCTCCTCACTGGGATTCACAGATACGCAGTATTTT | CASSSSLGFTDTQYF | TRBJ2-3 | 15 | TRBV11-1 | NA | NA
TGTGCCAGCAGTGAATTGGGGACAGGGAGATACAATGAGCAGTTCTTC | CASSELGTGRYNEQFF | TRBJ2-1 | 16 | TRBV25-1 | TRBD1 | many
TGTGCCAGCAGCTTAAAGGGCTTTGGGACAGATACGCAGTATTTT | CASSLKGFGTDTQYF | TRBJ2-3 | 15 | TRBV11-2 | NA | NA
TGTGCCGGCGTAGCTACAGGACAGGATTACGAGCAGTACTTC | CAGVATGQDYEQYF | TRBJ2-7 | 14 | TRBV9 | TRBD1 | once
TGCGCCAGCAGCCCCCGGATGGAGCCCTCCTACGAGCAGTACTTC | CASSPRMEPSYEQYF | TRBJ2-7 | 15 | TRBV4-1 | NA | many
TGTGCCAGCAGCCCCCGGGGATCGTCGGGGAACACTGAAGCTTTCTTT | CASSPRGSSGNTEAFF | TRBJ1-1 | 16 | TRBV7-9 | NA | few
TGTGCCAGCAGTGAGAAGGGTTCCTACGAGCAGTACTTC | CASSEKGSYEQYF | TRBJ2-7 | 13 | TRBV28 | NA | many
TGTGCCAGCAGTGTCGTTAGGGGTGCGGGACTAGCGTCGGTCTACAATGAGCAGTTCTTC | CASSVVRGAGLASVYNEQFF | TRBJ2-1 | 20 | TRBV2 | TRBD2 | NA
TGTGCCAGCAGCTTTGGACATCCTAGGACCCAGTACTTC | CASSFGHPRTQYF | TRBJ2-5 | 13 | TRBV7-2 | NA | NA
TGCGCCAGCAGCTACTCCGGACAGGAGAACACTGAAGCTTTCTTT | CASSYSGQENTEAFF | TRBJ1-1 | 15 | TRBV5-1 | TRBD1 | few
TGTGCCAGCTCCGCCGGGGGCACTGAAGCTTTCTTT | CASSAGGTEAFF | TRBJ1-1 | 12 | TRBV12-3/TRBV12-4 | NA | many
TGTGCCAGCAGCTTATTCGGGGACATGAACACTGAAGCTTTCTTT | CASSLFGDMNTEAFF | TRBJ1-1 | 15 | TRBV7-9 | NA | few
TGTGCCAGCAGCTTAACCCTAGCGGTATCCTACGAGCAGTACTTC | CASSLTLAVSYEQYF | TRBJ2-7 | 15 | TRBV7-2 | TRBD2 | NA
TGTGCCAGCAGCTTAGCAGGGACGACCGGAGATACGCAGTATTTT | CASSLAGTTGDTQYF | TRBJ2-3 | 15 | TRBV7-9 | NA | NA
TGTGCCATCAGTGATTTGGCAGGGGCTGATCAGCCCCAGCATTTT | CAISDLAGADQPQHF | TRBJ1-5 | 15 | TRBV10-3 | NA | few
TGTGCCAGCAGCCAGGCTCCGCGGGGGGGGGTTTCCGATACGCAGTATTTT | CASSQAPRGGVSDTQYF | TRBJ2-3 | 17 | TRBV3-1 | TRBD2 | many